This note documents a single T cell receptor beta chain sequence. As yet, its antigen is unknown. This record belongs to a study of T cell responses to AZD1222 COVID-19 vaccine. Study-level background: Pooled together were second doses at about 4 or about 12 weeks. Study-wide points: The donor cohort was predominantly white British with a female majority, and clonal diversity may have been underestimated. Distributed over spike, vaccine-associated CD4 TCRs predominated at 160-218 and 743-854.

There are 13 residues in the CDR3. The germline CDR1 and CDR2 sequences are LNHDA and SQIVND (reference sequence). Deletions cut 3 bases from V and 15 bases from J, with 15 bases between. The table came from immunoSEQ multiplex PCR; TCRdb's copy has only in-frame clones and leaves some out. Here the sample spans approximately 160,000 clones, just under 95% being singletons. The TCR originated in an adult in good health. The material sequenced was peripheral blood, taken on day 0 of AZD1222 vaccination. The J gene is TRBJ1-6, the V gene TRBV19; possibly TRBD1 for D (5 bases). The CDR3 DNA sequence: TGTGCCAGTAGTATCTCGCCTCCAGGGCACCTCCACTTT. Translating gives CASSISPPGHLHF.